These T cell receptor beta chains were read from a single sample in a study of blood T cell repertoires in COVID-19. Using immunoSEQ multiplex PCR, the repertoire was profiled, and TCRdb retains in-frame clones only, with some absent. The sample shows 200,000 to 250,000 clones, over 65% of them seen only once. The specimen sequenced was PBMCs or T cells enriched from blood (not recorded which). These receptors were obtained from an older woman who had recovered from COVID-19. Both conserved end residues are part of each CDR3.

v_call: TRBV7-2
cdr3_aa: CASSLGTSGGTDTQYF

v_call: TRBV11-3
cdr3_aa: CASSLGGGNTEAFF

v_call: TRBV5-4
cdr3_aa: CASSRREGLAEQFF

v_call: TRBV2
cdr3_aa: CASSSEGAGYNSPLHF

v_call: TRBV12-5
cdr3_aa: CASGLARAGGSSYEQYF

v_call: TRBV18
cdr3_aa: CASSLPGTRNNEQFF

v_call: TRBV3-1/TRBV3-2
cdr3_aa: CASSQEPGQGRWNTEAFF

v_call: TRBV29-1
cdr3_aa: CSAPRVPGGYNSPLHF

v_call: TRBV7-9
cdr3_aa: CASSLATSGRINEQFF

v_call: TRBV6-1
cdr3_aa: CASTRGQLQETQYF

v_call: TRBV2
cdr3_aa: CASSIGGAPDTQYF

v_call: TRBV5-4
cdr3_aa: CASSSGLPNEQYF

v_call: TRBV7-9
cdr3_aa: CASSLTAGANNEQFF

v_call: TRBV6-1
cdr3_aa: CASSVIGGAGTSGYEQYF

v_call: TRBV4-1
cdr3_aa: CASSQEGRNSNQPQHF

v_call: TRBV10-3
cdr3_aa: CAITGGSGEQFF

v_call: TRBV18
cdr3_aa: CASSPPGLAGDNGQFF

v_call: TRBV7-9
cdr3_aa: CASSLQNYGYTF

v_call: TRBV7-9
cdr3_aa: CASSSDRGLDTGELFF

v_call: TRBV10-2
cdr3_aa: CASSLAGVQNEQFF

v_call: TRBV6-5
cdr3_aa: CASSFPGQGNYGYTF

v_call: TRBV6-2/TRBV6-3
cdr3_aa: CASSWTGGPAEQFF

v_call: TRBV21-1
cdr3_aa: CASSKETTSFGGCQQYF

v_call: TRBV6-4
cdr3_aa: CASSDSEGGTGGGNYGYTF

v_call: TRBV5-4
cdr3_aa: CASRAQGMGGYTF

v_call: TRBV2
cdr3_aa: CASTMESSYNSPLHF

v_call: TRBV13
cdr3_aa: CASSLGRGEQYF

v_call: TRBV20-1
cdr3_aa: CSASLGGAEKLFF

v_call: TRBV6-5
cdr3_aa: CASSPGLALDTQYF

v_call: TRBV4-1
cdr3_aa: CASSPYPYGEQFF

v_call: TRBV7-9
cdr3_aa: CASSFAERHEQYF

v_call: TRBV10-3
cdr3_aa: CAISESLAGTYNEQFF

v_call: TRBV11-2
cdr3_aa: CASSLRRDSYNSPLHF

v_call: TRBV5-4
cdr3_aa: CASSLGGGGDEQFF

v_call: TRBV5-4
cdr3_aa: CASSSRQGVNTEAFF

v_call: TRBV27
cdr3_aa: CASSSNSGGPNQPQHF

v_call: TRBV10-3
cdr3_aa: CAIRPAGETDTQYF

v_call: TRBV13
cdr3_aa: CASSPQGGSTAYEQYF

v_call: TRBV9
cdr3_aa: CASSATSDETQYF

v_call: TRBV18
cdr3_aa: CASSPVSGTGGTDTQYF

v_call: TRBV15
cdr3_aa: CATSRAGTNLYNEQFF

v_call: TRBV3-1/TRBV3-2
cdr3_aa: CASSQTGGGIRVEQYF

v_call: TRBV19
cdr3_aa: CASRSGQGGTEAFF